The entry below describes one T cell receptor beta chain. Germline CDR1 MNHEY, CDR2 SVGAGI. V dropped 0 bases and J dropped 3; count of bases not matched to a gene: 3. The CDR3 is made up of 15 amino acids. Profiled with immunoSEQ multiplex PCR; TCRdb holds only in-frame clones, not every one. Of around 40,000 clones detected, about 89% appear once; the ten largest clones hold about 1.9%. This sample was taken from a study of PD-L1 blockade in urothelial cancer. Study background: The authors examined blood 3 weeks (second dose) and 6 weeks after treatment start. T cell content in blood samples showed a median of around 150,000.

The chain is built from TRBV6-5 and TRBJ1-1; 8 bases map to TRBD1. The specimen was PBMCs, collected around atezolizumab (anti-PD-L1) treatment. The clonotype was recovered from a man in his 60s with urothelial cancer. The CDR3 loop reads CASSYSGTGHTEAFF. The CDR3 DNA is TGTGCCAGCAGTTACTCCGGGACAGGTCACACTGAAGCTTTCTTT.